This T cell receptor beta chain originates from a study of CD8 T cells in Susac syndrome. In the study overall: Susac syndrome patients were untreated, on corticosteroids with some adding intravenous immunoglobulin, or on intravenous immunoglobulin only.

High-throughput TCR beta sequencing covered peripheral CD8+ and CD4+ T cells. Roughly 0.45 to 1 ug RNA was reverse transcribed with random hexamers. TCRdb reprocessed the immunoSEQ multiplex PCR reads via MiXCR and lists one record per CDR3 protein. The data contain roughly 180,000 distinct CDR3 sequences, 85% to 95% of them singletons. V was clipped by 1 base and J by 4 bases; unmatched bases: 3. Looked up from germline, CDR1 is SGDLS and CDR2 is YYNGEE. The CDR3 is 15 amino acids. The receptor's source is a human donor with Susac syndrome. This chain links TRBV9 with TRBJ2-3; 10 nucleotides line up with TRBD2. The specimen was CD4+ T cells from PBMCs. DNA of the CDR3: TGTGCCAGCAGCGTAAGCGGGAGGGGGTCAGATACGCAGTATTTT. This codes for CASSVSGRGSDTQYF.